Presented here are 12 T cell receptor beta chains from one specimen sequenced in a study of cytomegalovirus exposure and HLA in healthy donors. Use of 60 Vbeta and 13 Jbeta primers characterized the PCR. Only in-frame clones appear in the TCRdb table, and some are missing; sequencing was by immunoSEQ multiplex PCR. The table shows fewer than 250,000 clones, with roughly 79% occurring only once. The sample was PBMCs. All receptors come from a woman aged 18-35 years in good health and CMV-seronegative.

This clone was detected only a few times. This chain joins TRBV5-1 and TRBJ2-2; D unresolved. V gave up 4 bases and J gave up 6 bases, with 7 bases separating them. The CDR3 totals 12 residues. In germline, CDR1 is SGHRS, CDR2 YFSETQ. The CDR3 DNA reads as TGCGCCAGCAGCCCGTCGGCCGGGGAGCTGTTTTTT. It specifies CASSPSAGELFF.

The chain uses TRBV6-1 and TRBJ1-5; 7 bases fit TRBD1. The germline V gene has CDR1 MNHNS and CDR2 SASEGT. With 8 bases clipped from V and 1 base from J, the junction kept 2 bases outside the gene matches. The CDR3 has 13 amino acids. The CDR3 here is CASVDRSNQPQHF. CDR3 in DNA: TGTGCCAGCGTGGACAGGAGCAATCAGCCCCAGCATTTT.

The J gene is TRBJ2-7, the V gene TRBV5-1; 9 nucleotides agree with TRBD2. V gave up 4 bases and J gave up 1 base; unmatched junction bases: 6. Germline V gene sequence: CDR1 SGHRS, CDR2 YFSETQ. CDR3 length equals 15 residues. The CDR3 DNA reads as TGCGCCAGCAGCCAACCGGGACTAGCTTCCTACGAGCAGTACTTC. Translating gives CASSQPGLASYEQYF.

CDR3 residues: CASSQGWFGGTSGYNEQFF. The CDR3 DNA is TGCGCCAGCAGCCAAGGATGGTTCGGCGGGACTAGCGGGTACAATGAGCAGTTCTTC. The chain carries TRBV4-3 and TRBJ2-1; TRBD2 agrees at 12 bases. The CDR3 has 19 residues. Germline V lookup: CDR1 LGHNA, CDR2 YSLEER. V dropped 1 base and J dropped 4; count of bases not matched to a gene: 11.

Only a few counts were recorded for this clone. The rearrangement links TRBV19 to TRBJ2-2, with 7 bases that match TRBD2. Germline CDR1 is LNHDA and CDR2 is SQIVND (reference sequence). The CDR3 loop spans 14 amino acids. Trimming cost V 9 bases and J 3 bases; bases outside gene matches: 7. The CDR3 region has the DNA TGTGCCAGCAACGCACGGGGGGACACCGGGGAGCTGTTTTTT. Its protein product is CASNARGDTGELFF.

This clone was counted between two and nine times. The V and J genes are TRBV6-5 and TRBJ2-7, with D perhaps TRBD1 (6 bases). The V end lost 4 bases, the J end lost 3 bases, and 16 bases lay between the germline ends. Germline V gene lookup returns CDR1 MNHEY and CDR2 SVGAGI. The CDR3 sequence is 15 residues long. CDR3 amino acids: CASSSGTYMDYEQYF. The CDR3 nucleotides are TGTGCCAGCAGTTCCGGGACATATATGGACTACGAGCAGTACTTC.

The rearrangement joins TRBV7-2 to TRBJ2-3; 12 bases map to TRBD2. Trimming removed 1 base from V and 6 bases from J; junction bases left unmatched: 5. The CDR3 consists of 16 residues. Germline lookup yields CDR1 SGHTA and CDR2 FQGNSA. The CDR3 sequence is CASSLVLAGGVDTQYF. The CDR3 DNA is TGTGCCAGCAGCTTAGTGCTAGCGGGAGGGGTTGATACGCAGTATTTT.

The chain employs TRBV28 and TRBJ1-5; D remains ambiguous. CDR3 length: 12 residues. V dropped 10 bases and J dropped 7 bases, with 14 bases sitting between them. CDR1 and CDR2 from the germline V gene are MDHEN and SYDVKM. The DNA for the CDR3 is TGTGCCACCGGACTGGTGCACCAGCCCCAGCATTTT. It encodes CATGLVHQPQHF.

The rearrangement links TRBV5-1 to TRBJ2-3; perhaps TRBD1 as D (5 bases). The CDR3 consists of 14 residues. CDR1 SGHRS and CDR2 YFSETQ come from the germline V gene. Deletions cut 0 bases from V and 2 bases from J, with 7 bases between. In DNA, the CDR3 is TGCGCCAGCAGCTTGGGACAGACCACAGATACGCAGTATTTT. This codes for CASSLGQTTDTQYF.

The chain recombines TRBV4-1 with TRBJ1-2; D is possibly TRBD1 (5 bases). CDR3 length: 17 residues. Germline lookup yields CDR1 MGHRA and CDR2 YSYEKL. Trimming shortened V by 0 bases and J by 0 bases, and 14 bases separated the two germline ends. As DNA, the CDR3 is TGCGCCAGCAGCCAAGATTCCTTTCCACAGGCTAACTATGGCTACACCTTC. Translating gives CASSQDSFPQANYGYTF.

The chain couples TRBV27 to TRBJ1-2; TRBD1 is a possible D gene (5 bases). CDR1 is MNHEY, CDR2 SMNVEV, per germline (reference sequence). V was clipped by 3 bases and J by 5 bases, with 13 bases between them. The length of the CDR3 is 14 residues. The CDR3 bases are TGTGCCAGCAGTTTGTCCGGGGGAGCGTATGGCTACACCTTC. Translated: CASSLSGGAYGYTF.

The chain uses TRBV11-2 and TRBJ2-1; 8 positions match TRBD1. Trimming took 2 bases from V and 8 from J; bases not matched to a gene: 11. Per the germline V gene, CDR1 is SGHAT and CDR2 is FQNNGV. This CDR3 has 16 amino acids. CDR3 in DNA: TGTGCCAGCAGCTTACAGGCAGGGGGCGAGGGCGATGAGCAGTTCTTC. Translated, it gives CASSLQAGGEGDEQFF.